Included here is one TCR beta chain sequence, with context. Its antigen is still unknown. No quality values exist for individual bases; no much larger clone is one base distant. The record originates from a study of regulatory T cells in long-lasting Graves disease (dated by TCRdb to 2020 to 2023). Concerning the study at large: Patients with newly diagnosed Graves' disease had been on antithyroid drugs for under 3 months. Patients with persistent Graves' disease were compared with patients with newly diagnosed Graves' disease using TCR sequencing and RNA sequencing of peripheral blood. The study took place in China and was registered as a clinical trial. TCR sequencing covered about 13 persistent and roughly 20 newly diagnosed Graves' disease patients, some 33 samples in total. Summary of the overall study and its limitations: Persistent Graves' disease patients showed lower TCR Shannon entropy and fewer highly expanded clones than newly diagnosed patients, suggesting clonal expansion. Preferential use of TRBV28, TRBJ1-2 and TRBJ2-5 was observed in persistent disease, whereas TRBV20-1 and TRBJ2-1 were favored in newly diagnosed disease. Peripheral blood alone was examined, since thyroid tissue, which constituted the primary lesion, could not be accessed. Sequencing and analysis were restricted to the TCR beta chain. More public clonotypes were shared among persistent patients (roughly 3,000) than among newly diagnosed patients (more than 900). The small sample size was acknowledged by the authors as a limitation that may reduce accuracy.

V and J lose 3 bases and 4 bases, and a span of 7 bases separates them. For CDR1 and CDR2, the germline V gene lists SGHTA and FQGNSA. Spanning cysteine to phenylalanine, the CDR3 consists of 12 amino acids. Of all the DNA, just the CDR3 is kept, 36 bases in frame from base 1. Explained via the paper, the time point label denotes: newly diagnosed GD, antithyroid drugs for less than 3 months. RNA was extracted from PBMCs in TRIzol for both TCR sequencing and RNA sequencing. The diagnosis of Graves' disease was made according to American Thyroid Association guidelines. Patients were recruited from an endocrinology department in Xi'an, China. Each patient gave 8.5 to 9.5 milliliters of peripheral blood, collected in an EDTA anticoagulant tube. Ficoll Paque Plus density gradient separation was used to isolate PBMCs, and no further T cell sorting was performed. An Agilent 2100 Bioanalyzer and agarose gel were used to check RNA quality, while a NanoDrop 2000 measured RNA concentration.

The library was obtained by multiplex PCR. Sequencing relied on an Illumina HiSeq 4000. TCR beta libraries were built with iRepertoire HTBI primers and Arm-PCR amplification of CDR3 regions. Before sequencing, the PCR products went through gel purification. The source study handled its data this way. A total of around 66 TRBV and 14 TRBJ segments were identified across samples and were used for gene usage analysis of CDR3 amino acid clonotypes. COPE and FqMerger were used to merge filtered high-quality paired reads into contigs. BLAST was used to align contigs to IMGT TRBV, TRBD and TRBJ reference genes, with CDR3 defined following IMGT. Any clonotype with a frequency above 0.1% was counted as a highly expanded clone. Shannon entropy served as the measure of repertoire diversity, while the Gini coefficient captured V-J evenness. Clonotypes shared by more than one individual were considered public. TCRdb's own reprocessing of the public reads used fastp at Q25 and MiXCR and kept productive beta chains. Here each entry gathers all rows of one CDR3 protein and keeps the most common genes and DNA. These V and J calls derive from TCRdb rather than the authors' analysis. The sample table lists under 300,000 distinct CDR3 sequences, just over 20% of them with a count of one. The ten largest clones capture over 11% of the sample.

Recombination linked TRBV7-2 to TRBJ2-7; 5 matching bases give a weak D call of TRBD2. The source of this sequence is a female donor with Graves disease. The sample in question was peripheral blood mononuclear cells (PBMCs), obtained at new diagnosis, from a patient treated with antithyroid drugs. The CDR3 here reads CASSFEGYEQYF. The DNA is as follows: TGTGCCAGCAGCTTCGAGGGATACGAGCAGTACTTC.